Below, one TCR beta chain is given with its context. Its antigen is not identified. The iRepertoire nested amplicon-rescue multiplex PCR amplified TCR alpha and beta CDR3s from RNA. Tissue mRNA or PBMC total RNA, roughly 100-400 ng, went into one-step reverse transcription and amplification. MiXCR, applied by TCRdb to the multiplex PCR reads, yields one record per CDR3 protein. The sample lists 150,000 or so distinct CDR3 sequences, approximately 39% occurring once. This sample stems from a study of glioma-infiltrating T cells. Notes on the study in general: Tissue and blood shared very few CDR3 sequences. Above-expected tissue-blood divergence occurred in all gliomas, most in low-grade ones.

Trimming shortened V by 8 bases and J by 13 bases, and 24 bases separated the two germline ends. Germline lookup yields CDR1 MNHEY and CDR2 SVGEGT. This CDR3 has 15 amino acids. The J gene is TRBJ1-6, the V gene TRBV6-2 or TRBV6-3; no reliable D call. Sequenced input: glioma tissue, nonneoplastic brain tissue, or PBMCs (not recorded which). This receptor was obtained from a human donor with low-grade glioma or glioblastoma, undergoing nonglioma brain surgery, or in good health (not recorded which). The CDR3 loop is CASRRAIGWNFPLHF. CDR3 DNA: TGTGCCAGCCGCCGGGCCATCGGATGGAATTTTCCCCTCCACTTT.